This T cell receptor (beta chain) stems from a study of cytomegalovirus exposure and HLA in healthy donors. Whole-study context: Of the donors genotyped, 398 in all, about 76% fell in the Caucasian-associated ancestry cluster.

It was with 60 Vbeta and 13 Jbeta primers that the PCR ran. Measured with immunoSEQ multiplex PCR; TCRdb has only the in-frame clones, and not every one. The data contain about 130,000 clones, 74% of them seen just once; the ten biggest clones take up 4% to 5%. Germline V CDR1 and CDR2: SGHNT, YYREEE (reference sequence). The V segment lost 4 bases and the J segment 8 bases; nucleotides outside the gene matches: 10. The CDR3 covers 15 residues. Those who donated were healthy bone marrow donors. Donors had nominal health at sampling but likely had unrecorded immune exposures. This clone was seen more than once but under ten times.

Input material: PBMCs. The source of this sequence is a woman aged 50 to 60 in good health and CMV-seropositive. This chain uses TRBV5-4 with TRBJ2-1; the match to TRBD1 covers 9 bases. The CDR3 is CASSVGQGREDEQFF. CDR3 coding DNA: TGTGCCAGCAGCGTGGGACAGGGAAGGGAGGATGAGCAGTTCTTC. Full variable domain (outside the CDR3, taken from reference TRBV5-4 and TRBJ2-1): ETGVTQSPTHLIKTRGQQVTLRCSSQSGHNTVSWYQQALGQGPQFIFQYYREEENGRGNFPPRFSGLQFPNYSSELNVNALELDDSALYLCASSVGQGREDEQFFGPGTRLTVL.